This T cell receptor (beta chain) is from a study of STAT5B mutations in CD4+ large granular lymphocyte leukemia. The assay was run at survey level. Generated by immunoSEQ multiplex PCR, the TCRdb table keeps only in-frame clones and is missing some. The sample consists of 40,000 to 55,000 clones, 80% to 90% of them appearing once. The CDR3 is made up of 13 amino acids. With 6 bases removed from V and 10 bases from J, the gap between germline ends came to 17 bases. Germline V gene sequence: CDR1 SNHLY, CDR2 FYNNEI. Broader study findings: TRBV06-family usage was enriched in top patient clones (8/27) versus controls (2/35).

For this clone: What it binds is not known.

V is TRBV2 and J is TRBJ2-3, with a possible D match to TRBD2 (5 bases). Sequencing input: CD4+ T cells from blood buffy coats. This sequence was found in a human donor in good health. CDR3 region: CASRRDRARAQYF. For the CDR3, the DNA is TGTGCCAGCAGGAGGGATAGGGCTCGGGCGCAGTATTTT.